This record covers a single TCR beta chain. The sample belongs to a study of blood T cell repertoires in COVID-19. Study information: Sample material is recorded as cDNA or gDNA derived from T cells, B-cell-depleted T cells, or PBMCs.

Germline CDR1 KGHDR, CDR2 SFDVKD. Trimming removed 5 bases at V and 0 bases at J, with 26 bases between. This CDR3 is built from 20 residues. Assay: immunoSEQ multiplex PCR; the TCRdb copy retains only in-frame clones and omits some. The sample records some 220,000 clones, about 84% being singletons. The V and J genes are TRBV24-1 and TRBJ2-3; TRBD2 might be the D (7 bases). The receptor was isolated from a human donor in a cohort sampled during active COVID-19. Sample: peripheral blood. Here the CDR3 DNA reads TGTGCCACCAGTGGGAACAGGGTCGTGGCTAGCGGCTCTAGCACAGATACGCAGTATTTT. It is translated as CATSGNRVVASGSSTDTQYF.